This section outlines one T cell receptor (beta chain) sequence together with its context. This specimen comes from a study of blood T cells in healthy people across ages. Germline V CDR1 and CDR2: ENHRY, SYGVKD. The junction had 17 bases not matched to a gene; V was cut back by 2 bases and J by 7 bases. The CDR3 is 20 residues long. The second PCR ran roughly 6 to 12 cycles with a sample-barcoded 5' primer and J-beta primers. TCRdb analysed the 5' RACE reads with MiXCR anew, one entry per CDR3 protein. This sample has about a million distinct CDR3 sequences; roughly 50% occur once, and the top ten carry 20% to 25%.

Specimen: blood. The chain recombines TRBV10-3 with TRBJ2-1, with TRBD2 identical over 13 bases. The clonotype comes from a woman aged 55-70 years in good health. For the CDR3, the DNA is TGTGCCATCAGTGAGGCCTTCGGTACGACTAGCGGGAGGAGTCAGAATGAGCAGTTCTTC. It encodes CAISEAFGTTSGRSQNEQFF.